These T cell receptor beta chains were read from a single sample in a study of blood T cell repertoires in COVID-19. Sequencing was performed with immunoSEQ multiplex PCR; in TCRdb, only in-frame clones are kept and a portion is missing. The sample has a few hundred thousand clones; 92% are singletons. What was sequenced was PBMCs or T cells enriched from blood (not recorded which). These receptors all stem from a woman aged 25 to 39 who had recovered from COVID-19. Both conserved end residues are part of each CDR3. D genes are given only for firm matches. Clone size is shown for a subset of rows, as once, few, many or a class of expanded clone.

>once|TRBJ2-7|TRBV28|TRBD2
TGTGCCAGCAGCTTAGCGGGAGGGTCTTCCTACGAGCAGTACTTC
CASSLAGGSSYEQYF
>NA|TRBJ2-5|TRBV5-5|NA
TGTGCCAGCAGCTTGGCTCTCGCGGTCCAAGAGACCCAGTACTTC
CASSLALAVQETQYF
>NA|TRBJ2-1|TRBV29-1|NA
TGCAGCGACCAGACATACAGCAATGAGCAGTTCTTC
CSDQTYSNEQFF
>NA|TRBJ2-7|TRBV6-6|TRBD1
TGTGCCAGCAGTTCCGTACAGGGGTCAATGCACGAGCAGTACTTC
CASSSVQGSMHEQYF
>once|TRBJ2-1|TRBV15|TRBD1
TGTGCCACCAGCCCGCCCCCGCAGGGGGCAGACAATGAGCAGTTCTTC
CATSPPPQGADNEQFF
>NA|TRBJ2-5|TRBV12-5|NA
TGTGCTAGTGGTTTGGTTAAGGCGACAGACAGAGAGACCCAGTACTTC
CASGLVKATDRETQYF
>NA|TRBJ1-5|TRBV28|NA
TGTGCCAGCAGTTTGGGGGGGGATATAAATCAGCCCCAGCATTTT
CASSLGGDINQPQHF
>NA|TRBJ1-1|TRBV18|TRBD1
TGTGCCAGCTCACCACCGGGACAGGGCGGCACTGAAGCTTTCTTT
CASSPPGQGGTEAFF
>NA|TRBJ1-3|TRBV9|NA
TGTGCCAGCAGCGTACGCGCAGGAAACACCATATATTTT
CASSVRAGNTIYF
>NA|TRBJ2-1|TRBV9|NA
TGTGCCAGCAGCGTATTCCCTAGCGCGAACAATGAGCAGTTCTTC
CASSVFPSANNEQFF
>NA|TRBJ2-7|TRBV14|TRBD1
TGTGCCAGCAGCCAAGCGGACAGGGACTCCTACGAGCAGTACTTC
CASSQADRDSYEQYF
>NA|TRBJ2-7|TRBV19|TRBD2
TGTGCCAGTAGTATAGTGACTAGCGGGAACTCCTACGAGCAGTACTTC
CASSIVTSGNSYEQYF
>NA|TRBJ1-1|TRBV11-3|TRBD1
TGTGCCAGCAGCTTAGTTCAGGGGGCAACTGAAGCTTTCTTT
CASSLVQGATEAFF
>NA|TRBJ1-2|TRBV21-1|NA
TGTGCCAGCAGCTCTTCCCGGGACACCGGCCTGGATGGCTACACCTTC
CASSSSRDTGLDGYTF
>NA|TRBJ2-2|TRBV7-9|TRBD1
TGTGCCAGCAGGTCAGGGGGCGTCACCGGGGAGCTGTTTTTT
CASRSGGVTGELFF
>NA|TRBJ1-5|TRBV28|TRBD1
TGTGCCAGCAGTTTATGGGCAGGGGGTGGGCAGCCCCAGCATTTT
CASSLWAGGGQPQHF